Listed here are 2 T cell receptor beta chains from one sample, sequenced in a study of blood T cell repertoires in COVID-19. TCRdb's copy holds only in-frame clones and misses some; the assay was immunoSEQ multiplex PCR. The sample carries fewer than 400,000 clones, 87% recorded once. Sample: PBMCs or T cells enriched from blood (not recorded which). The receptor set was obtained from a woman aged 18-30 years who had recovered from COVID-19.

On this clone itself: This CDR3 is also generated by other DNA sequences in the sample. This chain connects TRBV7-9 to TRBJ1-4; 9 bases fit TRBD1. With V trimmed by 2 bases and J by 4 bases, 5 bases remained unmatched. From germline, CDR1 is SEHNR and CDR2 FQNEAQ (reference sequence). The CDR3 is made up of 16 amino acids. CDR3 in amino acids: CASSLSGTGINEKLFF. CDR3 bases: TGTGCCAGCAGCTTATCCGGGACAGGGATTAATGAAAAACTGTTTTTT.

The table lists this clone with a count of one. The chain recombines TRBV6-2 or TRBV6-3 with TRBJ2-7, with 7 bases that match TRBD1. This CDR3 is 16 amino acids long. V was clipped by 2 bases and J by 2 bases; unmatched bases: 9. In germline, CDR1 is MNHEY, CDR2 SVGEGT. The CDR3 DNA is TGTGCCAGCAGTTACGCAGACAGGGAACTCCCCTACGAGCAGTACTTC. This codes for CASSYADRELPYEQYF.